The T cell receptor (beta chain) under discussion was sequenced for a study of blood T cells in healthy people across ages. A second PCR, run for about 7 to 11 cycles, used a sample-barcoded 5' primer plus a J-beta primer mix. Through a template-switch adaptor with 12 random nucleotides, each cDNA molecule received a tag. Every sample gave at least 2.5 million paired-end reads containing CDR3. TCRdb itself ran the 5' RACE reads through MiXCR, one entry per CDR3 protein. The data contain around 1,800,000 distinct CDR3 sequences, about two fifths of them singletons. CDR1 and CDR2 (germline): LNHDA, SQIVND (reference sequence). The V segment lost 1 base and the J segment 6 bases; nucleotides outside the gene matches: 12. This CDR3 has 17 amino acids. Donation came from healthy Caucasian individuals in Russia who were aged roughly 6 to 95.

The sample comprised blood. The chain employs TRBV19 and TRBJ1-2; 9 bases line up with TRBD1. The TCR originated in a human donor in good health. This chain's CDR3 is CASSIVGQGALSHGYTF. DNA for the CDR3: TGTGCCAGTAGTATAGTGGGACAGGGCGCTTTAAGTCATGGCTACACCTTC.